The 24 T cell receptor beta chains below come from one sample, sequenced in a study of CXCR3-negative and CXCR3-positive naive CD8 T cells. Each TRB cDNA library was prepared by 5' RACE (with UMI labels). TCRdb re-called the 5' RACE reads; every CDR3 protein appears as one record, without DNA. The listing contains approximately 60,000 distinct CDR3 sequences. Sequencing was carried out using memory CD8+ T cells from blood. These receptors originate from a human donor in good health. Some clones in this sample may be carry-over from other donors' samples.

This chain joins TRBV4-1 and TRBJ2-5; TCRdb proposes TRBD2, but this gene call is untestable without DNA. Per the germline V gene, CDR1 is MGHRA and CDR2 is YSYEKL. The CDR3 is made up of 15 amino acids. CDR3 region: CASSQAGPGVETQYF.

Measured by frequency, this clonotype is medium-sized. The genes are TRBV4-2 and TRBJ2-3; TCRdb outputs TRBD1, but without DNA this stays unchecked. The V gene's germline CDR1 is LGHNA and CDR2 YNFKEQ. The CDR3 is made up of 15 amino acids. The CDR3 protein is CASSQSRDGPDTQYF.

This rearrangement joins TRBV29-1 to TRBJ2-1; TCRdb proposes TRBD2, but this gene call is untestable without DNA. This CDR3 has 15 residues. Per the germline V gene, CDR1 is SQVTM and CDR2 is ANQGSEA. The CDR3 sequence: CSVVEGGWNYNEQFF.

This chain links TRBV6-4 with TRBJ2-1. Per the germline V gene, CDR1 is MRHNA and CDR2 is SNTAGT. The CDR3 contains 15 residues. The CDR3 spells CARQYRTRKNNEQFF.

This rearrangement joins TRBV7-9 to TRBJ2-7; TCRdb indicates TRBD1, and absent DNA this call remains unverified. Germline CDR1 and CDR2: SEHNR and FQNEAQ (reference sequence). The CDR3 is 13 amino acids. CDR3 amino acids: CASSPRQTYEQYF.

V usage is TRBV4-3 and J usage is TRBJ1-1; the TRBD1 assignment by TCRdb is unverifiable without DNA. This CDR3 has 16 residues. The germline CDR1 and CDR2 sequences are LGHNA and YSLEER. The CDR3 is CASSQFGQGMNTEAFF.

CDR3 in amino acids: CSARDRLAGASPQYF. The chain combines TRBV20-1 with TRBJ2-5; TCRdb selects TRBD2, and the lack of DNA leaves this call unchecked. Germline values: CDR1 DFQATT, CDR2 SNEGSKA (reference sequence). The length of the CDR3 is 15 residues.

The chain uses TRBV29-1 and TRBJ2-1; no DNA is available, so the TRBD2 call from TCRdb remains unchecked. The germline V gene encodes CDR1 SQVTM and CDR2 ANQGSEA. The CDR3 spans 13 residues. CDR3 amino acids: CSVRVASRNEQFF.

The rearrangement joins TRBV4-1 to TRBJ2-7; TCRdb's assignment of TRBD2 cannot be checked, as there is no DNA. From germline, CDR1 is MGHRA and CDR2 YSYEKL. The CDR3 is made up of 16 amino acids. The CDR3 reads CASSQDYPPRYVEQYF.

The V call is TRBV6-6, the J call TRBJ2-3; TCRdb's D gene call, TRBD2, goes unchecked for lack of DNA. Germline V gives CDR1 MNHNY, CDR2 SVGAGI (reference sequence). The CDR3 runs to 18 residues. This chain's CDR3 is CASSSSSGPHDGTDTQYF.

The genes are TRBV28 and TRBJ1-5. There are 12 residues in the CDR3. Germline CDR1 is MDHEN and CDR2 is SYDVKM. The CDR3 reads CASSLGRQPQHF.

The chain carries TRBV20-1 and TRBJ2-7; with no DNA, the TCRdb D assignment of TRBD2 cannot be verified. Germline CDR1 and CDR2: DFQATT and SNEGSKA (reference sequence). This CDR3 comprises 16 residues. The CDR3 region is CSASSLAGAGPYEQYF.

The chain employs TRBV20-1 and TRBJ1-1; TCRdb indicates TRBD1, and absent DNA this call remains unverified. Germline CDR1 reads DFQATT; CDR2 reads SNEGSKA (reference sequence). The CDR3 contains 12 residues. The CDR3 spells CSASDRPTEAFF.

The rearrangement links TRBV20-1 to TRBJ2-1. Germline values: CDR1 DFQATT, CDR2 SNEGSKA (reference sequence). This CDR3 spans 16 amino acids. The CDR3 sequence is CSARDLWGSSYNEQFF.

This CDR3 is CASSFSDTQYF. The chain is built from TRBV28 and TRBJ2-3. The CDR3 extends over 11 amino acids. Germline lookup yields CDR1 MDHEN and CDR2 SYDVKM.

J is TRBJ2-1 and V is TRBV12-3 or TRBV12-4. CDR3 size: 11 residues. CDR3 region: CASSLLDEQFF.

The chain links TRBV29-1 to TRBJ2-7. This CDR3 comprises 12 residues. The V gene's germline CDR1 is SQVTM and CDR2 ANQGSEA. Here the CDR3 reads CSVEDRLYEQYF.

This chain links TRBV7-8 with TRBJ1-5; absent DNA, TCRdb's TRBD1 call cannot be checked. CDR3 length: 17 amino acids. CDR1 and CDR2 (germline): SGHVS, FQNEAQ. The CDR3 spells CASSLSRGGYSNQPQHF.

The genes are TRBV20-1 and TRBJ2-7; TCRdb gives TRBD1 as the D gene, but with no DNA this cannot be confirmed. This CDR3 is built from 14 residues. Germline assignment: CDR1 DFQATT and CDR2 SNEGSKA (reference sequence). CDR3 amino acids: CSARVPDRNYEQYF.

The CDR3 here is CSVEGGNLITDTQYF. This chain uses TRBV29-1 with TRBJ2-3; as DNA is missing, the TRBD1 call by TCRdb cannot be tested. This CDR3 is built from 15 residues. Germline V gene sequence: CDR1 SQVTM, CDR2 ANQGSEA.

V and J are TRBV21-1 and TRBJ1-2; TCRdb lists TRBD1, though no DNA is available to test this call. TRBV21-1 is designated a pseudogene. The CDR3 loop spans 16 amino acids. CDR3 protein: CASSPEAPGQGDGYTF.

This CDR3 reads CASSLDGGGSSYNEQFF. The chain employs TRBV11-3 and TRBJ2-1; TCRdb's D call, TRBD2, is unchecked because there is no DNA. The CDR3 consists of 17 residues. The germline CDR1 and CDR2 sequences are SGHNT and YENEEA.

The chain carries TRBV12-3 or TRBV12-4 and TRBJ2-7; TCRdb designates TRBD1, a call that cannot be tested without DNA. CDR3 length equals 14 residues. The CDR3 region is CASSFGGGGYEQYF.

The rearrangement joins TRBV5-1 to TRBJ2-2; TCRdb reports TRBD1, a call that lacks DNA to check it against. Germline V CDR1 and CDR2: SGHRS, YFSETQ. The CDR3 is 15 residues long. This CDR3 is CASSSGQGGTGELFF.